The 2 T cell receptor beta chains below were found in one sample sequenced in a study of molecular identifiers for immune sequencing clone quantification. TCRdb passed the PCR reads through MiXCR, listing each CDR3 protein once. This repertoire shows about 36,000 distinct CDR3 sequences, roughly 18% found once; its top ten account for less than 8.5%. What was sequenced was naive CD8+ T cells from blood, with Jurkat cell RNA spiked in. Stated subset: FACS-sorted CD8+CD4-CCR7+CD45RA+ naive T cells. Receptor source: a human donor in good health. Some libraries in this study had Jurkat cell RNA spiked in.

This clonotype appeared many times. The V call is TRBV24-1, the J call TRBJ1-1, with TRBD1 as a possible D gene (5 bases). This CDR3 has 13 residues. Germline-derived CDR1 and CDR2 are KGHDR and SFDVKD. Trimming stripped 6 bases from V and 5 bases from J, with 12 bases between. The DNA of the CDR3 is TGTGCCACCAGTCATGGGGCGAGAACTGAAGCTTTCTTT. Residues: CATSHGARTEAFF.

Regarding this clonotype: A much larger clone lies one base from this, so it may be a read error. The CDR3 nucleotides read TGTGCCAACAGCTCACGTGGGGGCGAGCAGTACTTC. Its translation is CANSSRGGEQYF. This chain joins TRBV13 and TRBJ2-7; D is tentatively TRBD1 or TRBD2 (5 bases each). This CDR3 spans 12 amino acids. Germline assignment: CDR1 PRHDT and CDR2 FYEKMQ (reference sequence).